The rows below give T cell receptor beta chains drawn from one sample of a study of T cell clonotyping in hematopoietic cell transplantation. Profiling relied on immunoSEQ multiplex PCR, and the TCRdb table lists in-frame clones only, not all of them. The table shows 5,500 to 7,000 clones, with approximately 91% occurring only once. This specimen was peripheral blood mononuclear cells, taken 100 days after allogeneic stem cell transplant. The receptor source for this set is a female patient aged 45 to 65 who had an allogeneic stem cell transplant from a related donor, so the T cells may come from the graft donor. Some clones in this sample may be carry-over from other donors' samples. Each CDR3 is given with its conserved first and last residue. Fields, in order: D gene, J gene, clone size, V gene, CDR3 protein, CDR3 DNA. The D gene is left open where the match is weak. Where a row states a size, it is once, few, many or the class of an expanded clone; other rows omit it.

d_call: -; j_call: TRBJ2-7; clone_size: -; v_call: TRBV30; cdr3_aa: CAWSDGDDYEQYF; cdr3_nt: TGTGCCTGGAGTGACGGGGATGACTACGAGCAGTACTTC
d_call: -; j_call: TRBJ1-5; clone_size: -; v_call: TRBV2; cdr3_aa: CASSYSTLNQPQHF; cdr3_nt: TGTGCCAGCAGCTACAGCACCCTCAATCAGCCCCAGCATTTT
d_call: TRBD1; j_call: TRBJ2-2; clone_size: -; v_call: TRBV19; cdr3_aa: CASSFDRGFESNTGELFF; cdr3_nt: TGTGCCAGTAGTTTCGACAGGGGATTTGAATCCAACACCGGGGAGCTGTTTTTT
d_call: -; j_call: TRBJ1-1; clone_size: -; v_call: TRBV5-5; cdr3_aa: CASSSGGGTEAFF; cdr3_nt: TGTGCCAGCAGCTCCGGGGGAGGCACTGAAGCTTTCTTT
d_call: -; j_call: TRBJ2-7; clone_size: -; v_call: TRBV7-2; cdr3_aa: CASRQETLEVEQYF; cdr3_nt: TGTGCCAGCAGGCAAGAGACCCTGGAGGTCGAGCAGTACTTC
d_call: -; j_call: TRBJ2-1; clone_size: -; v_call: TRBV29-1; cdr3_aa: CSVKTSHNEQFF; cdr3_nt: TGCAGCGTTAAGACTTCTCACAATGAGCAGTTCTTC
d_call: -; j_call: TRBJ1-1; clone_size: once; v_call: TRBV6-5; cdr3_aa: CASQGSDGSTEAFF; cdr3_nt: TGTGCCAGCCAGGGGTCAGACGGAAGCACTGAAGCTTTCTTT
d_call: -; j_call: TRBJ1-1; clone_size: -; v_call: TRBV2; cdr3_aa: CASSLTATMNTEAFF; cdr3_nt: TGTGCCAGCAGTCTGACAGCGACCATGAACACTGAAGCTTTCTTT
d_call: -; j_call: TRBJ1-5; clone_size: -; v_call: TRBV30; cdr3_aa: CAWRVGGNQPQHF; cdr3_nt: TGTGCCTGGAGGGTAGGAGGAAATCAGCCCCAGCATTTT
d_call: -; j_call: TRBJ1-6; clone_size: -; v_call: TRBV10-3; cdr3_aa: CATRGGVTGPYNSPLHF; cdr3_nt: TGTGCCACGAGGGGGGGGGTCACAGGGCCGTATAATTCACCCCTCCACTTT
d_call: -; j_call: TRBJ1-6; clone_size: -; v_call: TRBV4-3; cdr3_aa: CASSRRVNSPLHF; cdr3_nt: TGCGCCAGCAGCCGCCGAGTGAATTCACCCCTCCACTTT
d_call: -; j_call: TRBJ1-2; clone_size: few; v_call: TRBV7-9; cdr3_aa: CASSLDGGGLEGYTF; cdr3_nt: TGTGCCAGCAGCTTAGATGGAGGGGGGCTTGAAGGCTACACCTTC
d_call: -; j_call: TRBJ1-5; clone_size: once; v_call: TRBV9; cdr3_aa: CASSVNSNPQPQHF; cdr3_nt: TGTGCCAGCAGCGTAAACTCGAATCCCCAGCCCCAGCATTTT
d_call: -; j_call: TRBJ1-1; clone_size: -; v_call: TRBV13; cdr3_aa: CASSLYKVNTEAFF; cdr3_nt: TGTGCCAGCAGCTTATATAAGGTGAACACTGAAGCTTTCTTT
d_call: -; j_call: TRBJ1-2; clone_size: -; v_call: TRBV27; cdr3_aa: CASSPGYGYTF; cdr3_nt: TGTGCCAGCAGTCCAGGGTATGGCTACACCTTC
d_call: -; j_call: TRBJ1-2; clone_size: -; v_call: TRBV27; cdr3_aa: CASSLGGSYGYTF; cdr3_nt: TGTGCCAGCAGTTTAGGGGGCAGCTATGGCTACACCTTC
d_call: TRBD2; j_call: TRBJ2-7; clone_size: -; v_call: TRBV19; cdr3_aa: CASSPQGTRVAYEQYF; cdr3_nt: TGTGCCAGTAGTCCCCAGGGGACTAGGGTGGCCTACGAGCAGTACTTC
d_call: -; j_call: TRBJ1-1; clone_size: few; v_call: TRBV7-2; cdr3_aa: CASSLMFQADMNTEAFF; cdr3_nt: TGTGCCAGCAGCTTAATGTTCCAGGCCGATATGAACACTGAAGCTTTCTTT
d_call: -; j_call: TRBJ1-1; clone_size: -; v_call: TRBV5-8; cdr3_aa: CASSLGGGNTEAFF; cdr3_nt: TGTGCCAGCAGCTTGGGCGGGGGGAACACTGAAGCTTTCTTT
d_call: TRBD1; j_call: TRBJ1-6; clone_size: few; v_call: TRBV5-8; cdr3_aa: CASSPGQGNGRISPLHF; cdr3_nt: TGTGCCAGCAGCCCGGGACAGGGAAACGGGCGGATTTCACCCCTCCACTTT
d_call: -; j_call: TRBJ2-2; clone_size: -; v_call: TRBV6-6; cdr3_aa: CASSYYWLTGELFF; cdr3_nt: TGTGCCAGCAGTTACTACTGGTTAACCGGGGAGCTGTTTTTT
d_call: -; j_call: TRBJ1-3; clone_size: few; v_call: TRBV6-9; cdr3_aa: CASSYSSGNTIYF; cdr3_nt: TGTGCCAGCAGTTATAGCTCTGGAAACACCATATATTTT
d_call: TRBD1; j_call: TRBJ1-2; clone_size: few; v_call: TRBV7-9; cdr3_aa: CASSPIQGVGYTF; cdr3_nt: TGTGCCAGCAGCCCTATACAGGGGGTAGGCTACACCTTC
d_call: TRBD2; j_call: TRBJ2-1; clone_size: -; v_call: TRBV9; cdr3_aa: CASSVYTSGSIDEQFF; cdr3_nt: TGTGCCAGCAGCGTGTATACTAGCGGGAGTATCGATGAGCAGTTCTTC
d_call: TRBD1; j_call: TRBJ2-7; clone_size: -; v_call: TRBV18; cdr3_aa: CASSVQVDRGSYEQYF; cdr3_nt: TGTGCCAGCTCCGTCCAGGTAGACAGGGGCTCCTACGAGCAGTACTTC
d_call: -; j_call: TRBJ1-1; clone_size: -; v_call: TRBV28; cdr3_aa: CASSSAGASNTEAFF; cdr3_nt: TGTGCCAGCAGCTCAGCAGGGGCGTCGAACACTGAAGCTTTCTTT
d_call: -; j_call: TRBJ1-1; clone_size: -; v_call: TRBV29-1; cdr3_aa: CSQTTGLTEAFF; cdr3_nt: TGCAGCCAAACCACAGGATTGACTGAAGCTTTCTTT
d_call: TRBD2; j_call: TRBJ2-7; clone_size: -; v_call: TRBV4-1; cdr3_aa: CASSSGLAGASSYEQYF; cdr3_nt: TGCGCCAGCAGCTCCGGACTAGCGGGGGCCTCCTCCTACGAGCAGTACTTC
d_call: -; j_call: TRBJ1-5; clone_size: -; v_call: TRBV4-1; cdr3_aa: CASAEEPLSNQPQHF; cdr3_nt: TGCGCCAGCGCGGAGGAGCCCCTTAGCAATCAGCCCCAGCATTTT
d_call: TRBD1; j_call: TRBJ2-1; clone_size: -; v_call: TRBV29-1; cdr3_aa: CSVEMGQGNSYNEQFF; cdr3_nt: TGCAGCGTTGAAATGGGACAGGGTAATTCCTACAATGAGCAGTTCTTC
d_call: -; j_call: TRBJ2-3; clone_size: once; v_call: TRBV10-3; cdr3_aa: CAISEGGPRQDTQYF; cdr3_nt: TGTGCCATCAGTGAAGGGGGGCCGAGGCAAGATACGCAGTATTTT
d_call: -; j_call: TRBJ1-1; clone_size: -; v_call: TRBV28; cdr3_aa: CASSFRAFEAFF; cdr3_nt: TGTGCCAGCAGTTTCCGGGCGTTCGAAGCTTTCTTT
d_call: -; j_call: TRBJ2-7; clone_size: -; v_call: TRBV7-7; cdr3_aa: CASSLEAGAGEQYF; cdr3_nt: TGTGCCAGCAGCTTAGAGGCGGGGGCGGGCGAGCAGTACTTC
d_call: -; j_call: TRBJ2-3; clone_size: -; v_call: TRBV5-6; cdr3_aa: CASSLEATQYF; cdr3_nt: TGTGCCAGCAGCTTGGAAGCTACGCAGTATTTT
d_call: -; j_call: TRBJ1-6; clone_size: -; v_call: TRBV11-2; cdr3_aa: CASSPWRSNSPLHF; cdr3_nt: TGTGCCAGCAGTCCCTGGAGATCGAATTCACCCCTCCACTTT
d_call: -; j_call: TRBJ1-5; clone_size: -; v_call: TRBV7-6; cdr3_aa: CASSLGADYSNQPQHF; cdr3_nt: TGTGCCAGCAGCTTAGGGGCGGACTATAGCAATCAGCCCCAGCATTTT
d_call: -; j_call: TRBJ1-1; clone_size: -; v_call: TRBV6-1; cdr3_aa: CASSEGPRRYTEAFF; cdr3_nt: TGTGCCAGCAGTGAAGGCCCCCGACGGTACACTGAAGCTTTCTTT
d_call: TRBD2; j_call: TRBJ2-5; clone_size: -; v_call: TRBV7-2; cdr3_aa: CASTRGVGVETQYF; cdr3_nt: TGTGCCAGCACCCGGGGGGTAGGGGTTGAGACCCAGTACTTC
d_call: TRBD2; j_call: TRBJ2-3; clone_size: -; v_call: TRBV7-2; cdr3_aa: CASSLVQRGGADTQYF; cdr3_nt: TGTGCCAGCAGCTTAGTGCAGCGGGGGGGAGCAGATACGCAGTATTTT
d_call: TRBD1; j_call: TRBJ1-2; clone_size: -; v_call: TRBV5-1; cdr3_aa: CASSLQGAGYGYTF; cdr3_nt: TGCGCCAGCAGCTTGCAGGGGGCAGGCTATGGCTACACCTTC
d_call: -; j_call: TRBJ1-1; clone_size: -; v_call: TRBV9; cdr3_aa: CASSPQVGRTEAFF; cdr3_nt: TGTGCCAGCAGCCCCCAGGTAGGGAGGACTGAAGCTTTCTTT
d_call: -; j_call: TRBJ1-2; clone_size: once; v_call: TRBV20-1; cdr3_aa: CSGLNYGYTF; cdr3_nt: TGCAGTGGACTGAACTATGGCTACACCTTC
d_call: TRBD1; j_call: TRBJ2-7; clone_size: -; v_call: TRBV10-3; cdr3_aa: CAIKAFGQGFSYEQYF; cdr3_nt: TGTGCCATCAAGGCTTTTGGACAGGGGTTTTCCTACGAGCAGTACTTC
d_call: -; j_call: TRBJ1-5; clone_size: few; v_call: TRBV6-1; cdr3_aa: CASSDQGSLWGHF; cdr3_nt: TGTGCCAGCAGTGATCAGGGTTCTCTGTGGGGGCATTTT